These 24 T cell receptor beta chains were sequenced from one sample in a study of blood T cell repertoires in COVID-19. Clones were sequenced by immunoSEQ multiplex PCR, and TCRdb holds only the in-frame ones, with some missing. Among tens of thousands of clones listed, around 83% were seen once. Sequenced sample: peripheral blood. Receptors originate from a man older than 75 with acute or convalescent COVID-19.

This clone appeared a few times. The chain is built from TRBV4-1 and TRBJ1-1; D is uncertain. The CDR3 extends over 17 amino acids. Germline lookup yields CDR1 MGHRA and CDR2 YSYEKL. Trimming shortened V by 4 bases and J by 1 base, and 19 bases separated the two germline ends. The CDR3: CASSLPLGITGNTEAFF. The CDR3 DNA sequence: TGCGCCAGCAGCCTTCCCCTCGGTATAACTGGGAACACTGAAGCTTTCTTT.

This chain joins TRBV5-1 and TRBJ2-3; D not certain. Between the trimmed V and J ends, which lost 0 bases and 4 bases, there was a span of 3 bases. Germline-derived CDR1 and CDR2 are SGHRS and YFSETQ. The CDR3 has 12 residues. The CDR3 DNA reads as TGCGCCAGCAGCTTGGCTTCAGATACGCAGTATTTT. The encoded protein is CASSLASDTQYF.

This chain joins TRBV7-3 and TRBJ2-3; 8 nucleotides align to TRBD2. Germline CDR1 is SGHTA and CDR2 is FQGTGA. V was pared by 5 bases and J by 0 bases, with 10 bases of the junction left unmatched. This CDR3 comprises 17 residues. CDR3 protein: CASSPQPASGSTDTQYF. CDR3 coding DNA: TGTGCCAGCAGCCCCCAGCCCGCTAGCGGGAGCACAGATACGCAGTATTTT.

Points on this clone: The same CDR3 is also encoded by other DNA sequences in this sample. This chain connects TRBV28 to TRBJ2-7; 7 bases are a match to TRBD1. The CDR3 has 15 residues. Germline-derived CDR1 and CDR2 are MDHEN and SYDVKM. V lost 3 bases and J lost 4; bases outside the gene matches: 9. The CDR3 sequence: CASSFSGTVRYEQYF. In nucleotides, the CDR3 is TGTGCCAGCAGTTTCTCCGGGACAGTTCGGTACGAGCAGTACTTC. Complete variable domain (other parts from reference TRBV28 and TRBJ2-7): DVKVTQSSRYLVKRTGEKVFLECVQDMDHENMFWYRQDPGLGLRLIYFSYDVKMKEKGDIPEGYSVSREKKERFSLILESASTNQTSMYLCASSFSGTVRYEQYFGPGTRLTVT.

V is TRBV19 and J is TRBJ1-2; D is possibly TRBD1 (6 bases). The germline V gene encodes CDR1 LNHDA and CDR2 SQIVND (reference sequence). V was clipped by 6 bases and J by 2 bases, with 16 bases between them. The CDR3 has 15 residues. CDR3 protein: CASSRTGPVNYGYTF. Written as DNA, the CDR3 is TGTGCCAGTAGCCGAACAGGGCCTGTAAACTATGGCTACACCTTC. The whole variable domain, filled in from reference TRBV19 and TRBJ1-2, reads DGGITQSPKYLFRKEGQNVTLSCEQNLNHDAMYWYRQDPGQGLRLIYYSQIVNDFQKGDIAEGYSVSREKKESFPLTVTSAQKNPTAFYLCASSRTGPVNYGYTFGSGTRLTVV.

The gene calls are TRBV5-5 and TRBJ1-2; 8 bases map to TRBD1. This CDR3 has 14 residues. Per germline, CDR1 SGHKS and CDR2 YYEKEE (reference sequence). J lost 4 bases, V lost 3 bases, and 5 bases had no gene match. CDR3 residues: CASSYGQGGYGYTF. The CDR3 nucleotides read TGTGCCAGCAGCTACGGACAGGGTGGCTATGGCTACACCTTC.

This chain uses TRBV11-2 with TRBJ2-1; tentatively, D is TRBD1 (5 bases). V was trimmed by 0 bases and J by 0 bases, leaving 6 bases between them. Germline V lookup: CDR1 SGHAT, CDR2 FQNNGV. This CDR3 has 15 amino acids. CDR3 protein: CASSLERGSYNEQFF. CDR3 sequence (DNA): TGTGCCAGCAGCTTAGAAAGGGGCTCCTACAATGAGCAGTTCTTC. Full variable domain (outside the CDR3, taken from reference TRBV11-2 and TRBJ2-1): EAGVAQSPRYKIIEKRQSVAFWCNPISGHATLYWYQQILGQGPKLLIQFQNNGVVDDSQLPKDRFSAERLKGVDSTLKIQPAKLEDSAVYLCASSLERGSYNEQFFGPGTRLTVL.

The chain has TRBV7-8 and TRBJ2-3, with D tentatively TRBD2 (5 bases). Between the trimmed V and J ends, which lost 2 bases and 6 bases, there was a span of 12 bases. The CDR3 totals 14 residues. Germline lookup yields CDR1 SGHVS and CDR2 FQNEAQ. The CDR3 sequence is CASSLFLAWDTQYF. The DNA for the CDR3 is TGTGCCAGCAGCTTATTTCTAGCCTGGGATACGCAGTATTTT.

This CDR3 reads CASSFLSSGEVTGELFF. The CDR3 region has the DNA TGCGCCAGCAGCTTTTTGTCTAGCGGGGAGGTCACCGGGGAGCTGTTTTTT. This chain joins TRBV5-1 and TRBJ2-2, with TRBD2 matching 9 bases. The V gene end was trimmed by 2 bases and the J gene end by 4 bases; junction bases not matched to a gene: 9. Germline V CDR1 and CDR2: SGHRS, YFSETQ. This CDR3 has 17 residues.

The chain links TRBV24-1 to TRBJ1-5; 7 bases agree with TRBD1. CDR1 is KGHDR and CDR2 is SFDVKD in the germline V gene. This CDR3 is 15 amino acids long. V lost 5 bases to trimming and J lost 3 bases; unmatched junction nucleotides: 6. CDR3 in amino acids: CATSGGTAYNQPQHF. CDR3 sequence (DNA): TGTGCCACCAGTGGCGGGACAGCATACAATCAGCCCCAGCATTTT.

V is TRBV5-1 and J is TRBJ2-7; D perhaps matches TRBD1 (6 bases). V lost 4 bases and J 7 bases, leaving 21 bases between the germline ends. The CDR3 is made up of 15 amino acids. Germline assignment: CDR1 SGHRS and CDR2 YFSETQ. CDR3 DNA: TGCGCCAGCAGCCCGGACAGTCGTGTCGTTCGGGAGCAGTACTTC. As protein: CASSPDSRVVREQYF.

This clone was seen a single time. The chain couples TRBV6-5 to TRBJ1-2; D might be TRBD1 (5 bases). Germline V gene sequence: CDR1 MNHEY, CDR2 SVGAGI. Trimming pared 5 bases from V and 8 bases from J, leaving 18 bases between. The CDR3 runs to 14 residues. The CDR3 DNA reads TGTGCCAGCAGTCCACTCTTGCAGGGTGGAGGCTACACCTTC. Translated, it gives CASSPLLQGGGYTF.

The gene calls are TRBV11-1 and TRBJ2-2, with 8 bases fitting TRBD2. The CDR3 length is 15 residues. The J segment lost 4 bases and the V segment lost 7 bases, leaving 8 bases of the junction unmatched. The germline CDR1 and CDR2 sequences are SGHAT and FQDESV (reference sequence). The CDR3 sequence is CASTLTGGGTGELFF. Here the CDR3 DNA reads TGTGCCAGCACTCTTACCGGGGGGGGCACCGGGGAGCTGTTTTTT.

CDR3 DNA: TGTGCCAGCAGGTCTGGACAGGTTAATTCACCCCTCCACTTT. Translated, it gives CASRSGQVNSPLHF. The genes are TRBV2 and TRBJ1-6, with TRBD1 matching over 7 bases. Trimming took 6 bases from V and 6 from J; bases not matched to a gene: 5. Per germline, CDR1 SNHLY and CDR2 FYNNEI. The CDR3 covers 14 residues.

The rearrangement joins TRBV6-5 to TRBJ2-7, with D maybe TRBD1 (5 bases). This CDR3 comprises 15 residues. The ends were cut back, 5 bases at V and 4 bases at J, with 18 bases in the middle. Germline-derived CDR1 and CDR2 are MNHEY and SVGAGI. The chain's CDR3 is CASSRTAGAQYEQYF. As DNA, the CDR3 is TGTGCCAGCAGTCGGACGGCTGGGGCTCAATACGAGCAGTACTTC.

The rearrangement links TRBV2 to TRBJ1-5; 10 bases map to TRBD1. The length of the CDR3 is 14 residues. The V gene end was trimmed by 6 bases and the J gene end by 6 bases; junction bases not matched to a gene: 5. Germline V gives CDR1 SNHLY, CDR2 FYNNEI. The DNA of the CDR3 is TGTGCCAGCAGGCCCGGGACAGGGGTTCAGCCCCAGCATTTT. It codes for CASRPGTGVQPQHF.

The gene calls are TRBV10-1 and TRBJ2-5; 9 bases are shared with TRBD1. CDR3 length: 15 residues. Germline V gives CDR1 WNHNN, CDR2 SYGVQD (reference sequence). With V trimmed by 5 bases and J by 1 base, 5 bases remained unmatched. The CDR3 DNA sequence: TGCGCCAGCAGTAACACAGGGGGCCCCCAAGAGACCCAGTACTTC. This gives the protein CASSNTGGPQETQYF.

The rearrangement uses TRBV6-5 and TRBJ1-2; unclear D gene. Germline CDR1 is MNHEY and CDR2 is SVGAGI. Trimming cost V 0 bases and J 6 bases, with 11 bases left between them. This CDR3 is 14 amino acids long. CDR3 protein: CASSYSSSSHGYTF. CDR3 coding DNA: TGTGCCAGCAGTTACTCTTCCAGTAGCCATGGCTACACCTTC.

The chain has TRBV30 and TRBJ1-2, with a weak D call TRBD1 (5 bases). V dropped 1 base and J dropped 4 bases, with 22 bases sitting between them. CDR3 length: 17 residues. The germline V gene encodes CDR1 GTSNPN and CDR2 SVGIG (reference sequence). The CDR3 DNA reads TGTGCCTGGAGTGGTGGTCAGGGCTTTTGGGTCGGCTATGGCTACACCTTC. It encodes CAWSGGQGFWVGYGYTF.

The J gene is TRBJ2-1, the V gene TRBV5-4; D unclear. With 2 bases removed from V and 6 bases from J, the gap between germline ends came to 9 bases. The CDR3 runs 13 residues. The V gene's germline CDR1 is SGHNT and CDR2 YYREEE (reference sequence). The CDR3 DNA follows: TGTGCCAGCAGCTTCGAGTTTCTCAATGAGCAGTTCTTC. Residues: CASSFEFLNEQFF. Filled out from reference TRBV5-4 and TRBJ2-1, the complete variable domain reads ETGVTQSPTHLIKTRGQQVTLRCSSQSGHNTVSWYQQALGQGPQFIFQYYREEENGRGNFPPRFSGLQFPNYSSELNVNALELDDSALYLCASSFEFLNEQFFGPGTRLTVL.

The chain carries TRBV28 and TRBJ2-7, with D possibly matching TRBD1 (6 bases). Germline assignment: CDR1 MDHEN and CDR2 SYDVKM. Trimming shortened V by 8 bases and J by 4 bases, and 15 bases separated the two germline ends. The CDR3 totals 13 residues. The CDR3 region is CASGLGAIYEQYF. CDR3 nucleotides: TGTGCCAGCGGGCTGGGGGCCATATACGAGCAGTACTTC.

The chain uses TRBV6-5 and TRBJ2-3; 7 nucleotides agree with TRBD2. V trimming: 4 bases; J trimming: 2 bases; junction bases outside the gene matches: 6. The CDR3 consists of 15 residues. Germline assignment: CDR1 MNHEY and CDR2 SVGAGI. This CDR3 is CASSWGRDPTDTQYF. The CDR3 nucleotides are TGTGCCAGCAGTTGGGGGAGGGACCCCACAGATACGCAGTATTTT.

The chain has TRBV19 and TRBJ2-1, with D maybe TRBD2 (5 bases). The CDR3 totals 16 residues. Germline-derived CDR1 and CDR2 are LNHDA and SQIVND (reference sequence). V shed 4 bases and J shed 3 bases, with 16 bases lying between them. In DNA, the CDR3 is TGTGCCAGTAGTAGACTTAGGAGCGGCGACTACAATGAGCAGTTCTTC. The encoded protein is CASSRLRSGDYNEQFF.

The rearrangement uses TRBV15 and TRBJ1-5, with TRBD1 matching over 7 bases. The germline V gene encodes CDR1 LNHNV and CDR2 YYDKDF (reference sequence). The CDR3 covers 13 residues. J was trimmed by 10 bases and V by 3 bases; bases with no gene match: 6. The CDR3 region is CATSRATGDPQHF. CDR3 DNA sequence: TGTGCCACCAGCAGGGCCACAGGGGATCCCCAGCATTTT. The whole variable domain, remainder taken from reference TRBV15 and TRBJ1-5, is DAMVIQNPRYQVTQFGKPVTLSCSQTLNHNVMYWYQQKSSQAPKLLFHYYDKDFNNEADTPDNFQSRRPNTSFCFLDIRSPGLGDTAMYLCATSRATGDPQHFGDGTRLSIL.